Each of the 20 T cell receptor beta chains below was sequenced from the same sample in a study of T-cell memory formation after mild COVID-19. TCRdb re-analysed the 5' RACE reads in MiXCR, keeping a single row per CDR3 protein. The sample contains around 340,000 distinct CDR3 sequences, roughly 13% of which appear only once. Input material: PBMCs or a T cell subset sorted from them (not recorded which). The receptors shown here come from a young man who had mild COVID-19 (a few samples of this study predate the infection). Cell type and time point are not known.

The CDR3, as DNA: TGTGCCAGCAGGCCACCGGGACAGACTCAGTTCTTC. Amino acids: CASRPPGQTQFF. The gene calls are TRBV12-3 or TRBV12-4 and TRBJ2-1; 7 bases fit TRBD1. The CDR3 spans 12 residues. With V trimmed by 6 bases and J by 13 bases, 9 bases remained unmatched.

This chain uses TRBV6-6 with TRBJ2-7; possibly TRBD1 or TRBD2 for D (5 bases each). Germline CDR1 and CDR2: MNHNY and SVGAGI (reference sequence). V was pared by 2 bases and J by 0 bases, with 11 bases between. The CDR3 has 15 residues. In DNA, the CDR3 is TGTGCCAGCAGTTACCAGGGACCCAGCTCCTACGAGCAGTACTTC. Encoded protein: CASSYQGPSSYEQYF.

This clonotype has at least ten counts. The CDR3 DNA follows: TGTGCCAGCATGCGCTTGGGACCCTACGAGCAGTACGTC. Its translation: CASMRLGPYEQYV. The V gene is TRBV28, the J gene TRBJ2-7; TRBD1 or TRBD2 may be the D gene (5 bases each). Germline lookup yields CDR1 MDHEN and CDR2 SYDVKM. The CDR3 is 13 residues long. Between the trimmed V and J ends, which lost 7 bases and 2 bases, there was a span of 12 bases.

There are many counts of this clonotype. The rearrangement joins TRBV7-2 to TRBJ1-3; TRBD1 matches at 7 bases. In germline, CDR1 is SGHTA, CDR2 FQGNSA. The ends lost 6 bases at V and 7 bases at J; junction bases unmatched: 9. CDR3 size: 14 residues. The CDR3 region has the DNA TGTGCCAGCAGACTTACAGGGGAAGGGAACACCATATATTTT. Translated, it gives CASRLTGEGNTIYF.

The chain uses TRBV5-1 and TRBJ2-7; tentatively, D is TRBD1 (5 bases). Germline values: CDR1 SGHRS, CDR2 YFSETQ. The CDR3 covers 15 residues. Trimming stripped 4 bases from V and 2 bases from J, with 16 bases between. The CDR3 spells CASSPEPGQAYEQYF. The CDR3 DNA reads as TGCGCCAGCAGCCCGGAACCAGGGCAAGCCTACGAGCAGTACTTC. Variable domain in full (rest from reference TRBV5-1 and TRBJ2-7): KAGVTQTPRYLIKTRGQQVTLSCSPISGHRSVSWYQQTPGQGLQFLFEYFSETQRNKGNFPGRFSGRQFSNSRSEMNVSTLELGDSALYLCASSPEPGQAYEQYFGPGTRLTVT.

This clonotype was recorded only once. This rearrangement joins TRBV12-3 or TRBV12-4 to TRBJ2-1, with 11 bases fitting TRBD2. This CDR3 region has 17 residues. V lost 6 bases, J lost 5 bases, and 12 bases stayed unmatched. CDR3 amino acids: CASRKYTGTSGDNEQFF. As DNA, the CDR3 is TGTGCCAGCAGAAAATACACCGGGACTAGCGGCGACAATGAGCAGTTCTTC.

J is TRBJ2-1 and V is TRBV19, with TRBD2 identical over 9 bases. The V gene end was trimmed by 4 bases and the J gene end by 4 bases; junction bases not matched to a gene: 5. This CDR3 comprises 15 residues. Germline values: CDR1 LNHDA, CDR2 SQIVND (reference sequence). The CDR3 loop reads CASSKSSGGYNEQFF. As DNA, the CDR3 is TGTGCCAGTAGTAAGTCCAGCGGGGGGTACAATGAGCAGTTCTTC.

V is TRBV12-3 or TRBV12-4 and J is TRBJ2-7; 7 bases fit TRBD1. The CDR3 spans 14 residues. V lost 1 base, J lost 4 bases, and 4 bases stayed unmatched. CDR3: CASSLGGTAYEQYF. DNA of the CDR3: TGTGCCAGCAGTTTAGGGGGGACAGCTTACGAGCAGTACTTC.

J is TRBJ1-5 and V is TRBV7-9, with TRBD1 matching over 7 bases. J was trimmed by 0 bases and V by 5 bases; bases with no gene match: 1. Germline V gives CDR1 SEHNR, CDR2 FQNEAQ (reference sequence). The CDR3 covers 14 residues. CDR3 residues: CASSGTASNQPQHF. CDR3 DNA: TGTGCCAGCAGCGGGACAGCTAGCAATCAGCCCCAGCATTTT.

V is TRBV6-1 and J is TRBJ2-7, with no clear D. CDR1 is MNHNS, CDR2 SASEGT, per germline. The CDR3 sequence is 11 residues long. V was cut by 4 bases and J by 5 bases, with 6 bases left in between. Written as DNA, the CDR3 is TGTGCCAGCAGTGTGATCCACGAGCAGTACTTC. This gives the protein CASSVIHEQYF.

This chain links TRBV29-1 with TRBJ2-3, with D possibly TRBD1 on 6 matching bases. Deletions cut 7 bases from V and 1 base from J, with 9 bases between. This CDR3 comprises 12 residues. The germline V gene encodes CDR1 SQVTM and CDR2 ANQGSEA. The chain's CDR3 is CSEQGRTDTQYF. The DNA for the CDR3 is TGCAGCGAACAGGGACGCACAGATACGCAGTATTTT.

The J gene is TRBJ2-2, the V gene TRBV7-6; unclear D gene. V was pared by 6 bases and J by 6 bases, with 8 bases between. Looked up from germline, CDR1 is SGHVS and CDR2 is FNYEAQ. This CDR3 comprises 12 residues. The CDR3 coding sequence is TGTGCCAGCAGTTCATACTCCGGGGAGCTGTTTTTT. Translation gives CASSSYSGELFF. Full variable domain (rest looked up from reference TRBV7-6 and TRBJ2-2): GAGVSQSPRYKVTKRGQDVALRCDPISGHVSLYWYRQALGQGPEFLTYFNYEAQQDKSGLPNDRFSAERPEGSISTLTIQRTEQRDSAMYRCASSSYSGELFFGEGSRLTVL.

The V and J genes are TRBV5-1 and TRBJ2-3; TRBD2 aligns across 9 bases. Looked up from germline, CDR1 is SGHRS and CDR2 is YFSETQ. The V and J ends lost 2 bases and 4 bases, in that order; junction bases with no gene match: 5. This CDR3 has 15 amino acids. CDR3 in DNA: TGCGCCAGCAGCTTACGGCGGGGGGGCCCAGATACGCAGTATTTT. Amino acid sequence: CASSLRRGGPDTQYF.

A remark on this clonotype: A much bigger clone sits one base away, suggesting this may be a read error. This chain connects TRBV4-3 to TRBJ1-1; 10 positions match TRBD1. The CDR3 consists of 16 residues. Trimming cost V 1 base and J 7 bases; bases outside gene matches: 9. In germline, CDR1 is LGHNA, CDR2 YSLEER. CDR3 in amino acids: CASSQVGQGFRGEAFF. CDR3 DNA: TGCGCCAGCAGCCAAGTGGGACAGGGGTTTAGGGGTGAAGCTTTCTTT.

Many counts were recorded for this clonotype. The chain has TRBV5-1 and TRBJ1-5; D is ambiguous. CDR1 SGHRS and CDR2 YFSETQ come from the germline V gene. This CDR3 spans 13 amino acids. Trimming cost V 2 bases and J 6 bases, with 9 bases left between them. The CDR3 region has the DNA TGCGCCAGCAGCTTTTCGGGGAGTCAGCCCCAGCATTTT. It encodes CASSFSGSQPQHF.

This clonotype was detected many times. The genes are TRBV5-6 and TRBJ1-5; D call uncertain. V was shortened by 1 base and J by 5 bases, with 7 bases between the two germline ends. The germline gives CDR1 SGHDT, CDR2 YYEEEE. The CDR3 is 13 residues long. The DNA for the CDR3 is TGTGCCAGCAGCTTGTCCTGGGATCAGCCCCAGCATTTT. As protein: CASSLSWDQPQHF.

This clonotype was counted a few times. The chain combines TRBV7-2 with TRBJ2-1; D uncertain. CDR3 length equals 16 residues. Looked up from germline, CDR1 is SGHTA and CDR2 is FQGNSA. V was shortened by 5 bases and J by 9 bases, with 23 bases between the two germline ends. CDR3 sequence: CASSPRPATPDSEQFF. The CDR3 DNA is TGTGCCAGCAGCCCTCGTCCCGCGACACCAGATTCTGAGCAGTTCTTC. The full variable domain, with the rest looked up from reference TRBV7-2 and TRBJ2-1, is GAGVSQSPSNKVTEKGKDVELRCDPISGHTALYWYRQSLGQGLEFLIYFQGNSAPDKSGLPSDRFSAERTGGSVSTLTIQRTQQEDSAVYLCASSPRPATPDSEQFFGPGTRLTVL.

This chain joins TRBV15 and TRBJ1-2, with a possible D match to TRBD1 (6 bases). Trimming took 0 bases from V and 4 from J, leaving 9 bases between them. Germline V gene sequence: CDR1 LNHNV, CDR2 YYDKDF (reference sequence). CDR3 length: 14 amino acids. The CDR3 reads CATSRETTGYGYTF. Written as DNA, the CDR3 is TGTGCCACCAGCAGAGAGACGACAGGCTATGGCTACACCTTC.

This clonotype has more than one count but fewer than ten. This sequence may be a read error, since a much larger clone differs from it by one base. The chain carries TRBV20-1 and TRBJ2-3, with D tentatively TRBD1 (7 bases). The CDR3 contains 13 residues. The germline V gene has CDR1 DFQATT and CDR2 SNEGSKA (reference sequence). The chain's CDR3 is CSARAGGTDTQNF. CDR3 nucleotide sequence: TGCAGTGCGAGGGCTGGAGGGACAGATACGCAGAATTTT.

This clonotype was recorded at least ten times. The rearrangement links TRBV5-1 to TRBJ1-6; no clear D gene. Per the germline V gene, CDR1 is SGHRS and CDR2 is YFSETQ. Trimming shortened V by 4 bases and J by 8 bases, and 10 bases separated the two germline ends. The CDR3 sequence is 13 residues long. Here the CDR3 reads CASSGGEHSPLHF. The CDR3 coding sequence is TGCGCCAGCAGCGGTGGGGAGCATTCACCCCTCCACTTT.